This paragraph reports one TCR beta chain. The sample comes from a study of T cell changes during pregnancy in multiple sclerosis. Produced via immunoSEQ multiplex PCR; TCRdb's table is partial and in-frame only. The data contain around 35,000 clones, roughly 92% of them singletons. V dropped 6 bases and J dropped 4 bases, with 16 bases sitting between them. CDR1 and CDR2 from the germline V gene are KGHSH and LQKENI. This CDR3 is built from 14 residues. This receptor was taken from a female donor in good health, enrolled as a control in a pregnancy study. The V call is TRBV18, the J call TRBJ2-7, with D unclear. Here the sequenced sample was CD4+ T cells from peripheral blood mononuclear cells, taken in the third trimester of pregnancy. The CDR3 sequence: CASSRRLETYEQYF. CDR3 nucleotide sequence: TGTGCCAGCTCTCGACGGCTGGAGACTTACGAGCAGTACTTC.